This T cell receptor (beta chain) was retrieved from a study of blood T cells in healthy people across ages. Using a J-beta primer mix together with a sample-barcoded 5' primer, a second PCR was run for 7 to 11 cycles. MiXCR was run by TCRdb on the 5' RACE reads, yielding one entry per CDR3 protein. The table lists about 640,000 distinct CDR3 sequences, approximately 50% of them singletons. The CDR3 is 16 residues long. Looked up from germline, CDR1 is LNHNV and CDR2 is YYDKDF (reference sequence). The trim removed 0 bases at V and 7 bases at J, leaving 9 bases unmatched. This receptor was obtained from a man aged 60 to 75 in good health. Sample: blood. The chain is built from TRBV15 and TRBJ2-1; 7 nucleotides match TRBD2. In nucleotides, the CDR3 is TGTGCCACCAGCAGAGATCGGGGCGGGGGAGATAATGAGCAGTTCTTC. As protein: CATSRDRGGGDNEQFF.